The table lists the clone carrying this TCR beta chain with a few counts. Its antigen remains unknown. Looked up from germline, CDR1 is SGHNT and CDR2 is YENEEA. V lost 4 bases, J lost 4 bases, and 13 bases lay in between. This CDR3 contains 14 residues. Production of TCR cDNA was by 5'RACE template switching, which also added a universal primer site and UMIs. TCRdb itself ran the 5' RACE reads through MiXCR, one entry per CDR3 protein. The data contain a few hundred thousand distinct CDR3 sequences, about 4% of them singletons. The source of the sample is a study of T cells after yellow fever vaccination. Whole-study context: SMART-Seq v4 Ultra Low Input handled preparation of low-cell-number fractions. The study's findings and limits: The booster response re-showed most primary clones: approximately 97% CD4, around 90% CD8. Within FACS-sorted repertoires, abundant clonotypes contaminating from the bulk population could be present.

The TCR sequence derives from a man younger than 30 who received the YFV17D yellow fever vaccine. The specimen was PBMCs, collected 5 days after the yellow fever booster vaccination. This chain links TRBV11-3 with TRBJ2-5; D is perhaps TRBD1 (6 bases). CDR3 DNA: TGTGCCAGCAGCTCCACAGGGTTCGGAGAGACCCAGTACTTC. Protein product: CASSSTGFGETQYF.